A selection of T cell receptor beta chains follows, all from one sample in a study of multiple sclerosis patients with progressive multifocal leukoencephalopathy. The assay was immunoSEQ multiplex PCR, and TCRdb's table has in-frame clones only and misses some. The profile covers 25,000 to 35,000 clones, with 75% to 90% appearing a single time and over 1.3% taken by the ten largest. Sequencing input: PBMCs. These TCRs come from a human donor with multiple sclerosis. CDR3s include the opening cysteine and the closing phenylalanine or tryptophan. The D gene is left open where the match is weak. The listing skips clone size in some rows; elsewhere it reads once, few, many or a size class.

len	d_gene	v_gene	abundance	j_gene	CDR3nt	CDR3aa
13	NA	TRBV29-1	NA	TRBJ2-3	TGCAGCGTTGTTGCTAGCGCCACAGATACGCAGTATTTT	CSVVASATDTQYF
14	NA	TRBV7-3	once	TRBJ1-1	TGTGCCAGCAGCTTAACGTACGAGGAGGGTGAAGCTTTCTTT	CASSLTYEEGEAFF
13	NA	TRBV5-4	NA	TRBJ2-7	TGTGCCAGCAGCTTGGTAGATTCCTCCGAGCAGTACTTC	CASSLVDSSEQYF
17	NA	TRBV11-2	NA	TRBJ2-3	TGTGCCAGCAGCTTAGGGTCTGCGGGACGGGGTGGAGATACGCAGTATTTT	CASSLGSAGRGGDTQYF
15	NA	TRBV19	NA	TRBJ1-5	TGTGCCAGTAGTATAGATCTGGCGGGAGGCCAGCCCCAGCATTTT	CASSIDLAGGQPQHF
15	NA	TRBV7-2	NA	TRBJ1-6	TGTGCCAGCAGCTTAGATCACAGTCCGGATTCACCCCTCCACTTT	CASSLDHSPDSPLHF
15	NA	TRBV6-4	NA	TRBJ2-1	TGTGCCAGCAGTGACTCGGGAGAAGGGTACAATGAGCAGTTCTTC	CASSDSGEGYNEQFF
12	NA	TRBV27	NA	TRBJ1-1	TGTGCCAGCAGCCGCCGGGGCACTGAAGCTTTCTTT	CASSRRGTEAFF
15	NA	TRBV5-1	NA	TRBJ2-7	TGCGCCAGCTACCCTGGGGGAGGACGGGGCTACGAGCAGTACTTC	CASYPGGGRGYEQYF
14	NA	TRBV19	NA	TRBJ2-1	TGTGCCAGTAGCCCGGGACGCGGGGGCCGCGAGCAGTTCTTC	CASSPGRGGREQFF
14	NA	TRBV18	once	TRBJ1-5	TGTGCCAGCTCACAGGGTTTCGGCAATCAGCCCCAGCATTTT	CASSQGFGNQPQHF
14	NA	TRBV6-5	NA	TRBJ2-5	TGTGCCAGCAGTTATGGCCTAGAGGGAGAGACCCAGTACTTC	CASSYGLEGETQYF
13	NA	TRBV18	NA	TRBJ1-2	TGTGCCAGCTCACCACGGGGGGGCTATGGCTACACCTTC	CASSPRGGYGYTF
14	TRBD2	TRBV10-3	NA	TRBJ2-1	TGTGCCATCAGTGTTCGAGCGGGAGTCTATGAGCAGTTCTTC	CAISVRAGVYEQFF
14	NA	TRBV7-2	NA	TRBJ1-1	TGTGCCAGCAGCATCGGACACCTGAACACTGAAGCTTTCTTT	CASSIGHLNTEAFF
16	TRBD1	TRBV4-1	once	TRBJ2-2	TGCGCCAGCAGCCAAGAACAGGGGACGGGGACCGGGGAGCTGTTTTTT	CASSQEQGTGTGELFF
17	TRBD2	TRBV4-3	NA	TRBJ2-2	TGCGCCAGCAGCCAAGATCTGAGCGGGGCGAACACCGGGGAGCTGTTTTTT	CASSQDLSGANTGELFF
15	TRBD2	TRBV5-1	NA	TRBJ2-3	TGCGCCAGCAGCTTGCGGGGACTAGCAACCGATACGCAGTATTTT	CASSLRGLATDTQYF
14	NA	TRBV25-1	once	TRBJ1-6	TGTGCCAGCCGGGACTCGGGGACTAATTCACCCCTCCACTTT	CASRDSGTNSPLHF
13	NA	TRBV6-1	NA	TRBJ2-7	TGTGCCAGCAGCCCCCGTAGTGTCTACGAGCAGTACTTC	CASSPRSVYEQYF
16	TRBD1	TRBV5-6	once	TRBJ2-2	TGTGCCAGCAGCTTGGTAGGGACAGACATAACCGGGGAGCTGTTTTTT	CASSLVGTDITGELFF
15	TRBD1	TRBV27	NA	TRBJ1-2	TGTGCCAGCAGTTTCCTCGGGGGGACAGGGTTGAGCTACACCTTC	CASSFLGGTGLSYTF
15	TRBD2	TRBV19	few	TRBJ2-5	TGTGCCAGTAGTATAGTCGGGGGGGCGGGAGAGACCCAGTACTTC	CASSIVGGAGETQYF
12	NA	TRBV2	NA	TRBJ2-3	TGTGCCAGCAGGCGACGGGACTTTACGCAGTATTTT	CASRRRDFTQYF
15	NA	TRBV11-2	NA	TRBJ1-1	TGTGCCAGCAGCTTAGGGAGGAAATTGAGCACTGAAGCTTTCTTT	CASSLGRKLSTEAFF
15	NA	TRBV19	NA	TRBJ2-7	TGTGCCAGTAAGGAACAGGCAGGGATCCCCTACGAGCAGTACTTC	CASKEQAGIPYEQYF
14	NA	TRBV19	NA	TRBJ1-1	TGTGCCAGTAGTGCCGGCAACAGGGTATCGGCAGCTTTCTTT	CASSAGNRVSAAFF
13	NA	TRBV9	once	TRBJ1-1	TGTGCCAGCAGCCCTGGGCAAAACACTGAAGCTTTCTTT	CASSPGQNTEAFF
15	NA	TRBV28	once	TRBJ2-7	TGTGTCAGCAGCCCCGAGGCTGTTCGTCCCTACGAGCAGTACTTC	CVSSPEAVRPYEQYF
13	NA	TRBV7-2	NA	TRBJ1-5	TGTGCCAGCAGCTTAGTGGGAGATCAGCCCCAGCATTTT	CASSLVGDQPQHF
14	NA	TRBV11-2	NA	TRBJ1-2	TGTGCCAGCAGCAGGAACAGGGCTAACTATGGCTACACCTTC	CASSRNRANYGYTF
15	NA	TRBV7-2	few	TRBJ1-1	TGTGCCAGCAGCTTAAATACGGCTATGAACACTGAAGCTTTCTTT	CASSLNTAMNTEAFF
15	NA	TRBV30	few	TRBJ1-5	TGTGCCTGGAGTATAGGTGGGGGAAGCAATCAGCCCCAGCATTTT	CAWSIGGGSNQPQHF
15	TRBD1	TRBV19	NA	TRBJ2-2	TGTGCCAGTAGTGCCGGGACAGCCGGTACCGGGGAGCTGTTTTTT	CASSAGTAGTGELFF
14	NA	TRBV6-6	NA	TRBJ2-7	TGTGCCAGCAGTTACTCGATGACCTCCTACGAGCAGTACTTC	CASSYSMTSYEQYF
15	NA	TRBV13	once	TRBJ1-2	TGTGCCAGCACCGAACGTGGACGGACCACCTATGGCTACACCTTC	CASTERGRTTYGYTF
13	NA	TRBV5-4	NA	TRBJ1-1	TGTGCCAGCACGGGGGAACCGAACACTGAAGCTTTCTTT	CASTGEPNTEAFF
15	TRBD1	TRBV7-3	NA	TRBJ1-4	TGTGCCAGCAGCGTTCAGGGGGCTCATAATGAAAAACTGTTTTTT	CASSVQGAHNEKLFF
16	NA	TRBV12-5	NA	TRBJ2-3	TGTGCTAGTGGTTTGGTAAGGACAGTTCGCACAGATACGCAGTATTTT	CASGLVRTVRTDTQYF
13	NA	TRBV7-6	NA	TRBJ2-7	TGTGCCAGCACCCCTGGCCCGGAGCTCGAGCAGTACTTC	CASTPGPELEQYF
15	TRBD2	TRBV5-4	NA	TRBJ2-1	TGTGCCAGCAGCTCTAGCGGAGGGGTTGGGAATGAGCAGTTCTTC	CASSSSGGVGNEQFF
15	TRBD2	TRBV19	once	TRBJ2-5	TGTGCCAGTAGCGACGGACTAGCCCCCATGGAGACCCAGTACTTC	CASSDGLAPMETQYF
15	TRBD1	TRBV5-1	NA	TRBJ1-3	TGCGCCAGCAGCTTGGCGACAGGGTCTGGAAACACCATATATTTT	CASSLATGSGNTIYF
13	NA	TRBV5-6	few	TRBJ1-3	TGTGCCAGCAGCTTGGCAGTTGGAAACACCATATATTTT	CASSLAVGNTIYF
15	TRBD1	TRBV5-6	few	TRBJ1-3	TGTGCCAGCAGCTTGGCGGACAGGACTGGAAACACCATATATTTT	CASSLADRTGNTIYF
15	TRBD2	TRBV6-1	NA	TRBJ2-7	TGTGCCAGCAGTGAAGGAACTAGCGGGAGTTACGAGCAGTACTTC	CASSEGTSGSYEQYF